The 3 T cell receptor beta chains below all came from one sample that was sequenced in a study of CD8+ T cells in alopecia areata. As the sequencing template, cDNA was produced by extracting RNA and reverse transcribing it. The protocol was immunoSEQ multiplex PCR, while the TCRdb copy is restricted to in-frame clones and leaves out a portion. The data contain around 120,000 clones, roughly two fifths of them singletons. Sample: CD4+ T cells sorted from blood. These receptors all come from a human donor with alopecia areata.

Ten or more counts support this clone. The sample carries other DNA sequences with the same CDR3. The chain links TRBV5-4 to TRBJ2-3; D is possibly TRBD1 (6 bases). The V end lost 4 bases, the J end lost 2 bases, and 11 bases lay between the germline ends. This CDR3 comprises 14 residues. Germline lookup yields CDR1 SGHNT and CDR2 YYREEE (reference sequence). DNA for the CDR3: TGTGCCAGCAGCCTACAGGGCGCCACAGATACGCAGTATTTT. This sequence encodes CASSLQGATDTQYF.

This clone was recorded a few times. The gene calls are TRBV14 and TRBJ2-7; no definite D call. Germline V gene sequence: CDR1 SGHDN, CDR2 FVKESK. The germline V and J ends were trimmed by 2 bases and 4 bases, with 9 bases remaining between them. This CDR3 is 13 amino acids long. This CDR3 is CASSQLGLYEQYF. CDR3 in DNA: TGTGCCAGCAGCCAATTAGGGCTATACGAGCAGTACTTC.

The chain employs TRBV29-1 and TRBJ1-1, with TRBD1 as a possible D gene (6 bases). The length of the CDR3 is 13 residues. V gave up 5 bases and J gave up 0 bases, with 10 bases separating them. The V gene's germline CDR1 is SQVTM and CDR2 ANQGSEA. The CDR3 DNA is TGCAGCGTTAACAGGGATATGAACACTGAAGCTTTCTTT. Its protein product is CSVNRDMNTEAFF.